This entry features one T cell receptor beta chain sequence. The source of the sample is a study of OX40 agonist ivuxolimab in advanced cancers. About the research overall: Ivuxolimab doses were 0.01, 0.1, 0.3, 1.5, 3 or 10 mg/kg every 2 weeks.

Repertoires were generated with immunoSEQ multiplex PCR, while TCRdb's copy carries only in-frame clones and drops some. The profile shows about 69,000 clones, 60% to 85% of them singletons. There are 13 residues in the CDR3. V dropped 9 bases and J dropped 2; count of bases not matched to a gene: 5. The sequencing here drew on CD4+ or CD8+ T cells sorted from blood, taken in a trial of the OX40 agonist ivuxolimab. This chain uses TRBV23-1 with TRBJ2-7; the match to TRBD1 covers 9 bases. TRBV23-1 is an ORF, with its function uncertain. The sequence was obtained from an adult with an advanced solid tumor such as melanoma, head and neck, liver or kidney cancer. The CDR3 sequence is CASQGQGPYEQYF. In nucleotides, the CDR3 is TGCGCCAGTCAGGGACAGGGTCCCTACGAGCAGTACTTC.